Listed here are 2 T cell receptor beta chains from one sample, sequenced in a study of T-cell reconstitution after alpha-beta-depleted transplantation in children. Unique molecular identifiers were built into the TCRbeta library. TCRdb processed the PCR reads anew with MiXCR; each CDR3 protein has one entry. The repertoire holds about 250,000 distinct CDR3 sequences, roughly a quarter seen once, with more than 4.5% in the top ten. Here the sequenced sample was PBMCs, mostly from graft donor cells, taken 360 days after TCRalphabeta/CD19-depleted stem cell transplant. All receptors derive from a female patient under 10 years old who had a stem cell transplant for congenital amegakaryocytic thrombocytopenia, so the T cells may come from the graft donor.

Only a few counts were recorded for this clonotype. This chain connects TRBV20-1 to TRBJ2-1; tentatively, D is TRBD1 (6 bases). V was clipped by 3 bases and J by 10 bases, with 19 bases between them. Germline lookup yields CDR1 DFQATT and CDR2 SNEGSKA (reference sequence). The CDR3 has 14 amino acids. CDR3: CSASSGQRSGEQFF. CDR3 sequence (DNA): TGCAGTGCTAGTTCTGGACAGCGGTCTGGGGAGCAGTTCTTC.

The V gene is TRBV9, the J gene TRBJ2-5, with D perhaps assigned TRBD1 or TRBD2 (5 bases each). CDR1 and CDR2 (germline): SGDLS, YYNGEE. The CDR3 is 16 amino acids. V lost 0 bases and J lost 5, with 17 bases in between. The CDR3 region is CASSVEGGGWGETQYF. The CDR3 DNA is TGTGCCAGCAGCGTAGAAGGTGGCGGCTGGGGGGAGACCCAGTACTTC.